The 7 T cell receptor beta chains listed next were all sequenced from one sample in a study of blood T cell repertoires in COVID-19. The assay was immunoSEQ multiplex PCR, and TCRdb's table has in-frame clones only and misses some. The repertoire holds a few hundred thousand clones, with around 91% as singletons. Material for sequencing was PBMCs or T cells enriched from blood (not recorded which). All receptors come from a man between 18 and 35 years old who had recovered from COVID-19.

This chain connects TRBV10-3 to TRBJ2-1, with TRBD2 identical over 10 bases. Germline V gene lookup returns CDR1 ENHRY and CDR2 SYGVKD. V lost 2 bases to trimming and J lost 7 bases; unmatched junction nucleotides: 5. The CDR3 has 15 residues. The CDR3 region is CAISEGTSELNEQFF. The CDR3 DNA reads as TGTGCCATCAGTGAGGGGACTAGCGAGTTAAATGAGCAGTTCTTC.

The chain uses TRBV5-1 and TRBJ1-2; D uncertain. Germline V gives CDR1 SGHRS, CDR2 YFSETQ. The V and J ends lost 2 bases and 6 bases respectively, with 14 bases between them. The CDR3 is 14 residues long. The CDR3 sequence: CASSFTGGLDGYTF. As DNA, the CDR3 is TGCGCCAGCAGCTTCACGGGAGGGTTGGATGGCTACACCTTC.

The V call is TRBV6-5, the J call TRBJ1-1, with D possibly TRBD1 on 6 matching bases. V lost 8 bases, J lost 2 bases, and 12 bases lay in between. CDR1 and CDR2 (germline): MNHEY, SVGAGI. The CDR3 runs to 13 residues. CDR3 DNA sequence: TGTGCCAGCCAGAGGACAGCTAACACTGAAGCTTTCTTT. It yields the protein CASQRTANTEAFF.

The rearrangement links TRBV3-1 (or the pseudogene TRBV3-2) to TRBJ1-2; D perhaps matches TRBD1 (5 bases). This CDR3 has 12 amino acids. Germline CDR1 LGHDT, CDR2 YNNKEL (reference sequence). Trimming shortened V by 0 bases and J by 7 bases, and 6 bases separated the two germline ends. CDR3 amino acids: CASSQDRAGYTF. CDR3 nucleotides: TGTGCCAGCAGCCAAGACAGGGCTGGCTACACCTTC.

The gene calls are TRBV20-1 and TRBJ1-1; D unresolved. Trimming shortened V by 3 bases and J by 4 bases, and 3 bases separated the two germline ends. Germline CDR1 DFQATT, CDR2 SNEGSKA (reference sequence). CDR3 length: 10 residues. The CDR3 loop reads CSARRTEAFF. The CDR3 DNA reads TGCAGTGCTAGGCGCACTGAAGCTTTCTTT.

This rearrangement joins TRBV6-5 to TRBJ2-7, with D possibly TRBD1 on 6 matching bases. V lost 5 bases and J 0 bases, leaving 8 bases between the germline ends. In germline, CDR1 is MNHEY, CDR2 SVGAGI. This CDR3 has 13 residues. The chain's CDR3 is CASSQGTSYEQYF. CDR3 nucleotides: TGTGCCAGCAGTCAGGGGACCTCCTACGAGCAGTACTTC.

This rearrangement joins TRBV6-5 to TRBJ2-7; D is undetermined. The CDR3 consists of 13 residues. Per germline, CDR1 MNHEY and CDR2 SVGAGI. Trimming shortened V by 2 bases and J by 5 bases, and 10 bases separated the two germline ends. CDR3 protein: CASSYARRDEQYF. The CDR3 DNA reads TGTGCCAGCAGTTACGCCCGACGGGACGAGCAGTACTTC.